This T cell receptor beta chain derives from a study of blood T cell repertoires in COVID-19. Turning to the study itself: The United States, Italy and Spain were the sources of the acute and convalescent COVID-19 samples. T cells, B-cell-depleted T cells, or PBMCs supplied cDNA or gDNA.

Per the germline V gene, CDR1 is LGHNA and CDR2 is YSLEER. The CDR3 is 15 residues long. The germline V and J ends were trimmed by 0 bases and 6 bases, with 13 bases remaining between them. In the original processing: Quantification of nucleated cells was approximated via reference gene primer amplification. Clones were read by immunoSEQ multiplex PCR, and TCRdb kept only the in-frame ones, dropping some. That table supplies the V and J calls and clone size; D and trimming were determined from the DNA. The profile covers 30,000 or so clones, with almost 85% appearing a single time and approximately 40% taken by the ten largest.

Sample: peripheral blood. V gene TRBV4-3 combines with J gene TRBJ2-3, with D perhaps matching TRBD1 (5 bases). This clonotype originated in a man at least 80 years old with active or convalescent COVID-19. The CDR3 coding sequence is TGCGCCAGCAGCCAAGATCCCCTAGGGGCGGATACGCAGTATTTT. As protein: CASSQDPLGADTQYF.